This T cell receptor (beta chain) was obtained from a study of shared clonotypes between healthy human individuals. The length of the CDR3 is 14 residues. Germline V gene lookup returns CDR1 LNHNV and CDR2 YYDKDF (reference sequence). V dropped 4 bases and J dropped 4 bases, with 14 bases sitting between them. Unsorted PBMC samples were amplified in replicate PCRs containing around 300 ng DNA, 25,000 to 35,000 T cell genomes. Clones were sequenced by immunoSEQ multiplex PCR, and TCRdb holds only the in-frame ones, with some missing. The sample lists hundreds of thousands of clones, about four fifths seen once, with around 13% in the top ten.

The receptor was derived from a woman between 40 and 55 years old in good health. Some clones in this sample may be carry-over from other donors' samples. This rearrangement joins TRBV15 to TRBJ2-7; D might be TRBD1 or TRBD2, each matching 5 bases. Sequencing was done on a sample of PBMCs. CDR3 nucleotide sequence: TGTGCCACCAGCAACCATAGGGACGGGTACGAGCAGTACTTC. Encoded protein: CATSNHRDGYEQYF.